This T cell receptor (beta chain) came from a study of blood T cell repertoires in COVID-19. Repertoires were generated with immunoSEQ multiplex PCR, while TCRdb's copy carries only in-frame clones and drops some. The table records 150,000 to 200,000 clones, 65% to 90% of them present only once. Sequenced material: peripheral blood. The TCR comes from a man between 60 and 75 years old with acute or convalescent COVID-19.

The CDR3 is CASSFGQGALMDTQYF. The CDR3 nucleotides read TGTGCCAGCAGCTTCGGACAGGGGGCGCTTATGGATACGCAGTATTTT. The V and J genes are TRBV11-2 and TRBJ2-3, with 11 positions matching TRBD1. Germline V lookup: CDR1 SGHAT, CDR2 FQNNGV. This CDR3 spans 16 amino acids. V lost 3 bases and J lost 6; bases outside the gene matches: 8. Full variable domain (missing parts from reference TRBV11-2 and TRBJ2-3): EAGVAQSPRYKIIEKRQSVAFWCNPISGHATLYWYQQILGQGPKLLIQFQNNGVVDDSQLPKDRFSAERLKGVDSTLKIQPAKLEDSAVYLCASSFGQGALMDTQYFGPGTRLTVL.